Listed below are T cell receptor beta chains from one sample, sequenced in a study of blood T cell repertoires in COVID-19. Assay used: immunoSEQ multiplex PCR; TCRdb lists only in-frame clones, some missing. The repertoire holds some 250,000 clones, with 75% to 90% as singletons. Sample: PBMCs or T cells enriched from blood (not recorded which). These receptors all come from a middle-aged woman with acute COVID-19. The CDR3 runs from the conserved cysteine through the conserved F or W. The order of the fields is J gene, V gene, D gene, CDR3 protein. The D gene is left open where the match is weak.

>TRBJ1-1|TRBV19|.
CASSIVQGRGLVTEAFF
>TRBJ2-7|TRBV27|TRBD2
CASSLSGLALEQYF
>TRBJ1-4|TRBV3-1/TRBV3-2|.
CASSRGGGVGELFF
>TRBJ2-1|TRBV5-6|.
CASTPRGSYNEQFF
>TRBJ2-7|TRBV4-2|TRBD2
CASSQNSGGPAEQYF
>TRBJ2-1|TRBV4-1|TRBD2
CASSQEKGGEQFF
>TRBJ2-3|TRBV11-2|TRBD2
CATRTSGSPDTQYF
>TRBJ1-5|TRBV7-8|.
CASSLTGLEQPQHF
>TRBJ2-1|TRBV5-6|.
CASSSHDSPTMNQQFF
>TRBJ2-1|TRBV11-3|TRBD2
CASSLPRTSGNNEQFF
>TRBJ2-5|TRBV11-2|TRBD2
CASSLVGSGITGETQYF